This passage covers 24 T cell receptor beta chains from one sample sequenced in a study of PD-1 blockade in classical Hodgkin lymphoma. Brentuximab vedotin exposure varied among the patients, all of whom had relapsed after autologous stem cell transplantation. Sequencing was performed with immunoSEQ multiplex PCR; in TCRdb, only in-frame clones are kept and a portion is missing. In the table there are about 98,000 clones, approximately 80% of which are singletons. The sample in question was peripheral blood mononuclear cells (PBMCs), obtained before the second cycle of nivolumab. These receptors originate from a human donor with classical Hodgkin lymphoma.

J is TRBJ1-3 and V is TRBV7-6; D unresolved. Germline values: CDR1 SGHVS, CDR2 FNYEAQ. The CDR3 covers 14 residues. V lost 4 bases and J lost 4, with 11 bases in between. The CDR3 here is CASSSINTGNTIYF. The DNA for the CDR3 is TGTGCCAGCAGCTCCATTAATACCGGAAACACCATATATTTT.

In this sample, this clone is medium-sized. The chain is built from TRBV5-4 and TRBJ2-2, with TRBD2 matching over 11 bases. CDR1 is SGHNT and CDR2 is YYREEE in the germline V gene (reference sequence). V lost 5 bases, J lost 7 bases, and 7 bases stayed unmatched. This CDR3 is built from 15 residues. The CDR3 loop is CASSQLAGVHGELFF. The CDR3 DNA reads as TGTGCCAGCAGTCAACTAGCGGGAGTCCACGGGGAGCTGTTTTTT.

This sequence joins TRBV18 and TRBJ2-1, with 10 bases that match TRBD2. Losses at the gene ends were 3 bases for V and 7 bases for J; bases not matched to a gene: 15. Germline lookup yields CDR1 KGHSH and CDR2 LQKENI. The CDR3 loop spans 18 amino acids. In DNA, the CDR3 is TGTGCCAGCTCACCTAGACAAACCGGGACTAGCGCTGGTAATGAGCAGTTCTTC. Protein: CASSPRQTGTSAGNEQFF.

CDR3 residues: CASRATGTGNQPQHF. The CDR3 DNA sequence: TGTGCCAGCAGGGCGACAGGGACCGGCAATCAGCCCCAGCATTTT. The chain employs TRBV2 and TRBJ1-5, with 7 bases identical to TRBD1. V lost 6 bases, J lost 2 bases, and 7 bases stayed unmatched. The CDR3 is 15 amino acids. Germline CDR1 is SNHLY and CDR2 is FYNNEI. The full variable domain, rest sourced from reference TRBV2 and TRBJ1-5, is EPEVTQTPSHQVTQMGQEVILRCVPISNHLYFYWYRQILGQKVEFLVSFYNNEISEKSEIFDDQFSVERPDGSNFTLKIRSTKLEDSAMYFCASRATGTGNQPQHFGDGTRLSIL.

The chain has TRBV2 and TRBJ1-4; D is uncertain. Trimming removed 3 bases at V and 7 bases at J, with 18 bases between. The CDR3 runs to 16 residues. The germline V gene has CDR1 SNHLY and CDR2 FYNNEI. The CDR3 reads CASSDIRILSGEKLFF. As DNA, the CDR3 is TGTGCCAGCAGTGACATCAGGATTCTCAGTGGTGAAAAACTGTTTTTT.

The chain uses TRBV6-5 and TRBJ2-5; no clear D. This CDR3 region has 14 residues. V was clipped by 0 bases and J by 7 bases, with 12 bases between them. CDR1 is MNHEY, CDR2 SVGAGI, per germline. CDR3 nucleotides: TGTGCCAGCAGTTACTCGGGCGGCCCGGGGACCCAGTACTTC. Its translation: CASSYSGGPGTQYF.

V is TRBV28 and J is TRBJ2-2; 10 positions agree with TRBD1. The junction had 14 bases not matched to a gene; V was cut back by 6 bases and J by 7 bases. The germline CDR1 and CDR2 sequences are MDHEN and SYDVKM. CDR3 length: 17 residues. The CDR3 nucleotides read TGTGCCAGCAGGAGCCCTTTGGGACAGGGGAAAGTCGGGGAGCTGTTTTTT. Translated: CASRSPLGQGKVGELFF.

V is TRBV9 and J is TRBJ2-2, with D possibly being TRBD1 or TRBD2 (6 bases each). V was trimmed by 0 bases and J by 6 bases, leaving 21 bases between them. CDR1 is SGDLS and CDR2 is YYNGEE in the germline V gene. CDR3 length: 18 amino acids. The CDR3 nucleotides are TGTGCCAGCAGCGTAGTGAGTGGGGGCGGGATGGGCGCCGGGGAGCTGTTTTTT. As protein: CASSVVSGGGMGAGELFF.

The J gene is TRBJ2-5, the V gene TRBV30; D may be TRBD2 (5 bases). The CDR3 totals 12 residues. CDR1 is GTSNPN and CDR2 is SVGIG in the germline V gene (reference sequence). V was pared by 2 bases and J by 3 bases, with 7 bases between. CDR3 sequence reads: CAWSPGKETQYF. The CDR3 bases are TGTGCCTGGAGTCCCGGGAAAGAGACCCAGTACTTC.

The V and J genes are TRBV5-4 and TRBJ2-3; 8 nucleotides agree with TRBD2. Looked up from germline, CDR1 is SGHNT and CDR2 is YYREEE (reference sequence). With V trimmed by 4 bases and J by 3 bases, 10 bases remained unmatched. The CDR3 sequence is 16 residues long. The CDR3 is CASSRERESGTDTQYF. The DNA for the CDR3 is TGTGCCAGCAGCCGGGAGCGGGAGTCGGGGACAGATACGCAGTATTTT.

CDR3 in DNA: TGTGCCAGCAGTTTTACAGGGGCGTACACCGGGGAGCTGTTTTTT. This encodes CASSFTGAYTGELFF. The chain employs TRBV28 and TRBJ2-2; 7 nucleotides agree with TRBD1. Germline V gene sequence: CDR1 MDHEN, CDR2 SYDVKM. V lost 3 bases and J lost 3; bases outside the gene matches: 4. The CDR3 length is 15 residues.

This sequence joins TRBV7-9 and TRBJ2-7; 9 positions match TRBD1. The germline V gene encodes CDR1 SEHNR and CDR2 FQNEAQ (reference sequence). Trimming removed 5 bases from V and 3 bases from J; junction bases left unmatched: 5. The CDR3 runs 14 residues. The CDR3 nucleotides are TGTGCCAGCAGCCCCCGGGACAGGGACTACGAGCAGTACTTC. This gives the protein CASSPRDRDYEQYF. The full variable domain, in which reference TRBV7-9 and TRBJ2-7 provide the parts outside the CDR3, is DTGVSQNPRHKITKRGQNVTFRCDPISEHNRLYWYRQTLGQGPEFLTYFQNEAQLEKSRLLSDRFSAERPKGSFSTLEIQRTEQGDSAMYLCASSPRDRDYEQYFGPGTRLTVT.

This clone has a handful of counts. The chain employs TRBV7-2 and TRBJ2-2; 9 bases line up with TRBD2. V lost 5 bases to trimming and J lost 6 bases; unmatched junction nucleotides: 10. The V gene's germline CDR1 is SGHTA and CDR2 FQGNSA. CDR3 length: 16 residues. The CDR3 nucleotides are TGTGCCAGCAGCCGTCGGGCGGGAGGGCCCGCCGGGGAGCTGTTTTTT. This translates into CASSRRAGGPAGELFF.

The V and J genes are TRBV5-6 and TRBJ2-3; D not resolved. V was trimmed by 0 bases and J by 8 bases, leaving 10 bases between them. This CDR3 is built from 13 residues. CDR1 SGHDT and CDR2 YYEEEE come from the germline V gene. CDR3 in amino acids: CASSLGPSGTQYF. Here the CDR3 DNA reads TGTGCCAGCAGCTTGGGCCCGAGTGGTACGCAGTATTTT.

V is TRBV10-3 and J is TRBJ2-5; no definite D call. There are 11 residues in the CDR3. The germline CDR1 and CDR2 sequences are ENHRY and SYGVKD. V was trimmed by 4 bases and J by 5 bases, leaving 5 bases between them. The CDR3 loop is CAISVGETQYF. The DNA of the CDR3 is TGTGCCATCAGTGTAGGGGAGACCCAGTACTTC.

V and J are TRBV2 and TRBJ1-1, with D unresolved. Trimming pared 1 base from V and 1 base from J, leaving 10 bases between. Germline-derived CDR1 and CDR2 are SNHLY and FYNNEI. The CDR3 is 15 amino acids. CDR3 bases: TGTGCCAGCAGTGAAGACAGTTTGAGGAACACTGAAGCTTTCTTT. It translates to CASSEDSLRNTEAFF.

The chain has TRBV6-5 and TRBJ2-7; D gene uncertain. Looked up from germline, CDR1 is MNHEY and CDR2 is SVGAGI. V was shortened by 0 bases and J by 9 bases, with 12 bases between the two germline ends. The CDR3 loop spans 13 amino acids. DNA for the CDR3: TGTGCCAGCAGTTACTCGGCAGGCCTAAGGCAGTACTTC. It is translated as CASSYSAGLRQYF.

This clone appeared many times. The rearrangement links TRBV7-9 to TRBJ1-5, with 7 bases that match TRBD1. Germline V lookup: CDR1 SEHNR, CDR2 FQNEAQ (reference sequence). V dropped 5 bases and J dropped 7; count of bases not matched to a gene: 8. The CDR3 sequence is 14 residues long. In DNA form, the CDR3 reads TGTGCCAGCAGCCTGGGGACAGCGTCCCAGCCCCAGCATTTT. Protein product: CASSLGTASQPQHF. The full variable domain, with the rest looked up from reference TRBV7-9 and TRBJ1-5, is DTGVSQNPRHKITKRGQNVTFRCDPISEHNRLYWYRQTLGQGPEFLTYFQNEAQLEKSRLLSDRFSAERPKGSFSTLEIQRTEQGDSAMYLCASSLGTASQPQHFGDGTRLSIL.

The J gene is TRBJ1-2, the V gene TRBV5-1, with no clear D. Germline-derived CDR1 and CDR2 are SGHRS and YFSETQ. The V gene lost 2 bases and the J gene lost 2 bases, with 13 bases spanning the gap. This CDR3 contains 15 residues. Here the CDR3 DNA reads TGCGCCAGCAGCTTCTCCCCGGGGAGGAACTATGGCTACACCTTC. Translated: CASSFSPGRNYGYTF. The full variable domain, rest sourced from reference TRBV5-1 and TRBJ1-2, is KAGVTQTPRYLIKTRGQQVTLSCSPISGHRSVSWYQQTPGQGLQFLFEYFSETQRNKGNFPGRFSGRQFSNSRSEMNVSTLELGDSALYLCASSFSPGRNYGYTFGSGTRLTVV.

This sequence joins TRBV28 and TRBJ1-2; D is undetermined. Germline CDR1 is MDHEN and CDR2 is SYDVKM. The CDR3 is 14 residues long. V lost 2 bases and J lost 3, with 10 bases in between. The CDR3 spells CASSLNSGYYGYTF. The CDR3 region has the DNA TGTGCCAGCAGTTTAAACTCCGGGTACTATGGCTACACCTTC.

V and J are TRBV10-3 and TRBJ1-1; D ambiguous. Trimming removed 4 bases at V and 2 bases at J, with 2 bases between. The CDR3 is made up of 11 amino acids. The germline gives CDR1 ENHRY, CDR2 SYGVKD. CDR3 sequence reads: CAISANTEAFF. DNA of the CDR3: TGTGCCATCAGTGCCAACACTGAAGCTTTCTTT.

V is TRBV5-1 and J is TRBJ1-2; D is uncertain. The CDR3 covers 12 residues. With 4 bases removed from V and 8 bases from J, the gap between germline ends came to 12 bases. Germline lookup yields CDR1 SGHRS and CDR2 YFSETQ. CDR3 residues: CASSDSEFGYTF. The CDR3 region has the DNA TGCGCCAGCAGCGATTCTGAATTCGGCTACACCTTC.

The chain is built from TRBV9 and TRBJ2-5; 7 bases align to TRBD1. V gave up 4 bases and J gave up 0 bases; unmatched junction bases: 9. The CDR3 runs to 16 residues. From germline, CDR1 is SGDLS and CDR2 YYNGEE. As DNA, the CDR3 is TGTGCCAGCAGCCCCCCGGGACAGAAGTACCAAGAGACCCAGTACTTC. This translates into CASSPPGQKYQETQYF.

The V gene is TRBV5-1, the J gene TRBJ2-7; 7 bases map to TRBD1. Germline CDR1 reads SGHRS; CDR2 reads YFSETQ. The CDR3 runs to 15 residues. Trimming cost V 4 bases and J 0 bases; bases outside gene matches: 7. CDR3 protein: CASSPGQTISYEQYF. DNA for the CDR3: TGCGCCAGCAGCCCGGGACAGACGATCTCCTACGAGCAGTACTTC.